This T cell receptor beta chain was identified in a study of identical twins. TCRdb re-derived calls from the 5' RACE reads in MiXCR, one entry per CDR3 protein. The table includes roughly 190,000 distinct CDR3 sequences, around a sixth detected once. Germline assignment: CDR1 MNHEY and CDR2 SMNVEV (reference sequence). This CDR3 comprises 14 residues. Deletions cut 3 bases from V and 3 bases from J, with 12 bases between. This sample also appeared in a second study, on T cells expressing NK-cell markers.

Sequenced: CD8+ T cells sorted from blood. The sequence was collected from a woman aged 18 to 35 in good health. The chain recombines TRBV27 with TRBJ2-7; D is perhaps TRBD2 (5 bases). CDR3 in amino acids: CASSLRANLYEQYF. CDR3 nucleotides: TGTGCCAGCAGTTTGAGGGCTAACCTCTACGAGCAGTACTTC.